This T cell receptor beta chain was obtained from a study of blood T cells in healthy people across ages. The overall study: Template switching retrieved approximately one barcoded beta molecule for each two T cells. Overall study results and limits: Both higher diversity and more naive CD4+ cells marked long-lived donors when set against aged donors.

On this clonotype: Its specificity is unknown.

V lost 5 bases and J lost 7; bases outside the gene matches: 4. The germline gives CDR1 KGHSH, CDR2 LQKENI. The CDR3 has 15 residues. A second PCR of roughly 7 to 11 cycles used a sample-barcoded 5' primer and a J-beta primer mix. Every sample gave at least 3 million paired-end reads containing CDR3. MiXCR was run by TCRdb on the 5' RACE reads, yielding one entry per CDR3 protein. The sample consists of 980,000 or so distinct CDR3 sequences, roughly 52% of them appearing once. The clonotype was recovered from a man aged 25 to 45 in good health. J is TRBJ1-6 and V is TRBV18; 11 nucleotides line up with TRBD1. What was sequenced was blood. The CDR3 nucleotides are TGTGCCAGCTCAGGACAGGGGGCTAACAATTCACCCCTCCACTTT. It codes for CASSGQGANNSPLHF.